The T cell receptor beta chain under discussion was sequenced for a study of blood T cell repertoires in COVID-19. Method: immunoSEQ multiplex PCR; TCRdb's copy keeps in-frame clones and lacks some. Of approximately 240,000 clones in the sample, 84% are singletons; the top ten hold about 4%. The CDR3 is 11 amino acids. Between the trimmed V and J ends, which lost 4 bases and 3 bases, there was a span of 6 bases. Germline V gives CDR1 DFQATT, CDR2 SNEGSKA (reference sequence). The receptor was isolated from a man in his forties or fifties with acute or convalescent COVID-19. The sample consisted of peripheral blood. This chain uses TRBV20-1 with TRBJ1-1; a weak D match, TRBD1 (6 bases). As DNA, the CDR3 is TGCAGTGCTACAGGGGACACTGAAGCTTTCTTT. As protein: CSATGDTEAFF.